Listed below are T cell receptor beta chains from one sample, sequenced in a study of T cells in tuberculosis. Sequenced by immunoSEQ multiplex PCR; TCRdb stores in-frame clones only, minus some. Here the sample spans some 41,000 clones, roughly 94% being singletons. Sequencing was carried out using PBMCs. The receptors were sampled from a donor aged 5-35 years with latent tuberculosis or without tuberculosis infection. Some clones in this sample may be carry-over from other donors' samples. Both conserved end residues are trimmed from each CDR3. Each record gives: V gene, CDR3 protein.

v_gene: TRBV9; CDR3aa: ASSGTGFHNEQF
v_gene: TRBV28; CDR3aa: ASSLTQGTEAF
v_gene: TRBV7-2; CDR3aa: ASSLAGLAWETQY
v_gene: TRBV11-2; CDR3aa: ASSLDGGLAVSYEQY
v_gene: TRBV7-2; CDR3aa: ASSLVSDGSFSGNTIY
v_gene: TRBV15; CDR3aa: ATSRDPRVAAVTEAF
v_gene: TRBV28; CDR3aa: ASSQSGVGETQY
v_gene: TRBV23-1; CDR3aa: ASSHPRRDRASYEQY
v_gene: TRBV12-5; CDR3aa: ASGFGGLENTGELF
v_gene: TRBV30; CDR3aa: AWRRGLETQY
v_gene: TRBV2; CDR3aa: ASKGYSNQPQH
v_gene: TRBV5-1; CDR3aa: ASSLGAGASYEQY
v_gene: TRBV13; CDR3aa: ASSPTLWAGALTDTQY
v_gene: TRBV27; CDR3aa: ATGSFLGYEQY
v_gene: TRBV28; CDR3aa: ASSFGRFTGELF
v_gene: TRBV7-2; CDR3aa: VAGEYEQY
v_gene: TRBV28; CDR3aa: ASSFQGTNYGYT
v_gene: TRBV6-1; CDR3aa: ASRDRARETGELF
v_gene: TRBV4-3; CDR3aa: ASSQGLGQGYGYT
v_gene: TRBV28; CDR3aa: ASSTSWGPKNIQY
v_gene: TRBV5-1; CDR3aa: ASSPPGPNQPQH
v_gene: TRBV6-5; CDR3aa: ASQGDNYGYT
v_gene: TRBV6-5; CDR3aa: ASSYSRTGGSYGYT
v_gene: TRBV5-1; CDR3aa: ASSSGLGRKAYEQY
v_gene: TRBV6-1; CDR3aa: ASSVPSGTNEQF
v_gene: TRBV5-4; CDR3aa: ASSARDSSYEQY
v_gene: TRBV6-5; CDR3aa: ASSYSPDRGYT
v_gene: TRBV9; CDR3aa: ASSVVPTRVGELF
v_gene: TRBV4-1; CDR3aa: ASSPSQIRGNTIY
v_gene: TRBV7-2; CDR3aa: ASSLLGGQPQH
v_gene: TRBV4-1; CDR3aa: ASSQDDWETNEQY
v_gene: TRBV18; CDR3aa: ASSPSSGRVFVTQY
v_gene: TRBV14; CDR3aa: ASSQEVRGYGYT
v_gene: TRBV18; CDR3aa: ASSPGVGQGPYEQY
v_gene: TRBV6-6; CDR3aa: ASIETTGQAEAF
v_gene: TRBV4-2; CDR3aa: ASTYRGINYGYT
v_gene: TRBV27; CDR3aa: ASSSSTGVLSYEQY
v_gene: TRBV5-4; CDR3aa: ASSPAGQGAITGELF
v_gene: TRBV30; CDR3aa: AWSKGRYQPQH